This T cell receptor (beta chain) was captured in a study of T-cell reconstitution after alpha-beta-depleted transplantation in children. Preparation of the TCRbeta library involved a method that used unique molecular identifiers. MiXCR was run by TCRdb on the PCR reads, yielding one entry per CDR3 protein. The table has roughly 790,000 distinct CDR3 sequences, 15% to 20% seen once. Germline CDR1 and CDR2: KGHSH and LQKENI. There are 16 residues in the CDR3. The V and J ends lost 3 bases and 2 bases, in that order; junction bases with no gene match: 9. The rearrangement links TRBV18 to TRBJ1-2; TRBD1 agrees at 7 bases. The sample consisted of PBMCs, mostly from graft donor cells, taken 360 days after TCRalphabeta/CD19-depleted stem cell transplant. The sequence was obtained from a male patient aged 10-17 years who had a stem cell transplant for acute lymphoblastic leukemia, so the T cells may come from the graft donor. CDR3 DNA sequence: TGTGCCAGCTCACCCAAGATCGTGACAGGGAACTATGGCTACACCTTC. Its translation is CASSPKIVTGNYGYTF. The full variable domain, its missing parts supplied by reference TRBV18 and TRBJ1-2, is NAGVMQNPRHLVRRRGQEARLRCSPMKGHSHVYWYRQLPEEGLKFMVYLQKENIIDESGMPKERFSAEFPKEGPSILRIQQVVRGDSAAYFCASSPKIVTGNYGYTFGSGTRLTVV.